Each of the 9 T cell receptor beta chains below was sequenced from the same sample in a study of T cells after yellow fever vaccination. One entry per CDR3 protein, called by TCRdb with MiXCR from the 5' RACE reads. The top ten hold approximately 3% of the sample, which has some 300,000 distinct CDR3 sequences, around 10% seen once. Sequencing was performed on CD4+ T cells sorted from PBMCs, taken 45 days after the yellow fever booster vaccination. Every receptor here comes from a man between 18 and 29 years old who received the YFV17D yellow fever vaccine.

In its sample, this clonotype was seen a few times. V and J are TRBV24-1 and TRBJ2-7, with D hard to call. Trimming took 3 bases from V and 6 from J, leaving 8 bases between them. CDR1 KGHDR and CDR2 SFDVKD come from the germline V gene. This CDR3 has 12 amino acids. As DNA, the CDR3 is TGTGCCACCAGTGATGTGGGCACCGAGCAGTACTTC. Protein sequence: CATSDVGTEQYF.

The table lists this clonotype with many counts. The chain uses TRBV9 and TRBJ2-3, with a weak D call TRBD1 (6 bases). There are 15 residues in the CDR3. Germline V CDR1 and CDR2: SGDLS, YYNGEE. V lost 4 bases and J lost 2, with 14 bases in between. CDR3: CASSPRQDITDTQYF. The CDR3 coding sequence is TGTGCCAGCAGCCCTCGACAGGATATCACAGATACGCAGTATTTT. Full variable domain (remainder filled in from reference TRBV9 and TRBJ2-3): DSGVTQTPKHLITATGQRVTLRCSPRSGDLSVYWYQQSLDQGLQFLIQYYNGEERAKGNILERFSAQQFPDLHSELNLSSLELGDSALYFCASSPRQDITDTQYFGPGTRLTVL.

CDR3 in amino acids: CASRPDRSGANVLTF. CDR3 coding DNA: TGCGCCAGCAGACCGGACAGATCCGGGGCCAACGTCCTGACTTTC. This chain links TRBV5-1 with TRBJ2-6; tentatively, D is TRBD1 (6 bases). CDR3 length: 15 residues. Germline V gene lookup returns CDR1 SGHRS and CDR2 YFSETQ. Trimming stripped 5 bases from V and 4 bases from J, with 13 bases between.

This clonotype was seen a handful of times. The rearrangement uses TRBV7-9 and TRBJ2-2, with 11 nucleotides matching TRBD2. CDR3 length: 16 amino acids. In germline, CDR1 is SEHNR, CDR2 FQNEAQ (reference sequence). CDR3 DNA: TGTGCTAGGGGAACTAGCGGGGGTACGAACACCGGGGAGCTGTTTTTT. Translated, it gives CARGTSGGTNTGELFF.

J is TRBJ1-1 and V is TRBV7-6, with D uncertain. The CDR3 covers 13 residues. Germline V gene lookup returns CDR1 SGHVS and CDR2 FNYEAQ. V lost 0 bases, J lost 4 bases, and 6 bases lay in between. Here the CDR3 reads CASSLARTTEAFF. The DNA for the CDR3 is TGTGCCAGCAGCTTAGCGCGAACCACTGAAGCTTTCTTT. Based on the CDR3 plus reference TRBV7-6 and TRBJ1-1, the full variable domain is GAGVSQSPRYKVTKRGQDVALRCDPISGHVSLYWYRQALGQGPEFLTYFNYEAQQDKSGLPNDRFSAERPEGSISTLTIQRTEQRDSAMYRCASSLARTTEAFFGQGTRLTVV.

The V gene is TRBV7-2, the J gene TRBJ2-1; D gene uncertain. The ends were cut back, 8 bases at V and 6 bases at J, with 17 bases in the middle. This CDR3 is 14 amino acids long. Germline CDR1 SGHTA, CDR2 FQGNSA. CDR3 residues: CASFPPATGNEQFF. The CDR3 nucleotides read TGTGCCAGCTTCCCCCCAGCAACCGGCAATGAGCAGTTCTTC.

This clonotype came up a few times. DNA of the CDR3: TGTGCCAGCAGCCAACGGTCTGGGGGGGAAAACATTCAGTACTTC. Its translation: CASSQRSGGENIQYF. V gene TRBV3-1 combines with J gene TRBJ2-4; 7 bases agree with TRBD2. The V gene end was trimmed by 2 bases and the J gene end by 5 bases; junction bases not matched to a gene: 6. The germline gives CDR1 LGHDT, CDR2 YNNKEL (reference sequence). This CDR3 is 15 amino acids long.

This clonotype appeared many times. DNA of the CDR3: TGTGCCAGCAGTGAGCACTACACAGATACGCAGTATTTT. This codes for CASSEHYTDTQYF. V and J are TRBV25-1 and TRBJ2-3; D remains unclear. The CDR3 is 13 residues long. Germline CDR1 is MGHDK and CDR2 is SYGVNS. The V end lost 3 bases, the J end lost 2 bases, and 6 bases lay between the germline ends.

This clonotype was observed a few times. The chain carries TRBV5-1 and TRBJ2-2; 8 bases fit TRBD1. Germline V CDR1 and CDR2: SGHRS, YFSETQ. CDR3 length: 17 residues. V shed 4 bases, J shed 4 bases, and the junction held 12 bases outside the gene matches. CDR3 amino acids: CASSVGQGVGITGELFF. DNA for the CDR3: TGCGCCAGCAGCGTTGGACAGGGCGTCGGTATCACCGGGGAGCTGTTTTTT.